This passage covers 20 T cell receptor beta chains from one sample sequenced in a study of Graves' ophthalmopathy and Graves' hyperthyroidism. For repertoire sequencing, the TCR beta CDR3 regions were amplified from RNA transcripts. HTBI primers were employed in first-round RT-PCR, then a second-round multiplex PCR followed. TCRdb reprocessed the multiplex PCR reads via MiXCR and lists one record per CDR3 protein. Counted here are more than 1,000,000 distinct CDR3 sequences, 35% to 40% occurring once; the ten biggest clones make up over 8.5%. Material for sequencing was peripheral blood or thyroid tissue (not recorded which). These receptors all come from an adult man with Graves' hyperthyroidism.

This clonotype has a count of ten or more. V usage is TRBV4-2 and J usage is TRBJ1-4; no clear D gene. Germline CDR1 reads LGHNA; CDR2 reads YNFKEQ. V lost 0 bases and J 12 bases, leaving 14 bases between the germline ends. There are 14 residues in the CDR3. CDR3 region: CASSQDTTREQLFF. In nucleotides, the CDR3 is TGTGCCAGCAGCCAAGATACAACTCGGGAACAACTGTTTTTT.

About this clonotype: One end of the junction does not line up with germline, which may come from a read error. CDR3 DNA sequence: TGTGCCAGCAGGTCTGGGACAGGGGCGAACGCCGGGGAGCTGTTTTTT. Translation gives CASRSGTGANAGELFF. The chain couples TRBV7-8 to TRBJ2-2; 10 bases are a match to TRBD1. This CDR3 has 16 amino acids. In germline, CDR1 is SGHVS, CDR2 FQNEAQ.

Notes on this clonotype: The final CDR3 position lacks the conserved phenylalanine or tryptophan, pointing to a likely read error. No DNA is shown, since the ends of the CDR3 on it are uncertain; the CDR3 is the one TCRdb lists. The rearrangement links TRBV7-9 to TRBJ1-3; TRBD1 is the table's D call and was not checked against the DNA. The CDR3 is 10 amino acids long, termini counted. Germline V CDR1 and CDR2: SEHNR, FQNEAQ (reference sequence). CDR3 amino acids: CASSRTRDGT.

To note about this clonotype: A read error may account for a junction end that differs from germline. The V gene is TRBV10-3, the J gene TRBJ2-5, with 10 bases matching TRBD2. CDR3 length: 19 residues. Germline assignment: CDR1 ENHRY and CDR2 SYGVKD. The CDR3, as DNA: TGTGCCAGCAGTACCCGACGGACTAGCGGAAAGGAGGAAAAAGAGACCCAGTACTTC. Translation: CASSTRRTSGKEEKETQYF.

The sample holds many counts of this clonotype. This rearrangement joins TRBV10-3 to TRBJ1-1; 9 nucleotides line up with TRBD1. The CDR3 consists of 13 residues. Germline values: CDR1 ENHRY, CDR2 SYGVKD. J gave up 4 bases and V 7 bases, and 4 bases lay outside the gene matches. The DNA for the CDR3 is TGTGCCATCAATCGGGGACAGGGCACTGAAGCTTTCTTT. It specifies CAINRGQGTEAFF.

The V and J genes are TRBV9 and TRBJ1-5; D is ambiguous. The CDR3 is 13 amino acids. Trimming removed 0 bases at V and 9 bases at J, with 10 bases between. Germline assignment: CDR1 SGDLS and CDR2 YYNGEE. The DNA for the CDR3 is TGTGCCAGCAGCGTAGGGTCGGCGGGGCCCCAGCATTTT. Encoded protein: CASSVGSAGPQHF.

This chain uses TRBV7-2 with TRBJ2-7, with D tentatively TRBD1 (7 bases). The ends were cut back, 8 bases at V and 2 bases at J, with 16 bases in the middle. Germline V CDR1 and CDR2: SGHTA, FQGNSA. CDR3 length: 14 amino acids. This CDR3 reads CASGLGGGAYEQYF. The CDR3 DNA follows: TGTGCCAGCGGGTTAGGGGGCGGGGCCTACGAGCAGTACTTC.

This clonotype appeared many times. The CDR3 DNA reads as TGTGCCAGCAGCCTATCGAGCGGAATCACATACGAAGGCAGTGAAGCTTTCTTT. This translates into CASSLSSGITYEGSEAFF. J is TRBJ1-1 and V is TRBV7-2; D is ambiguous. This CDR3 spans 18 amino acids. Germline CDR1 and CDR2: SGHTA and FQGNSA. V lost 5 bases and J 7 bases, leaving 29 bases between the germline ends.

The V gene is TRBV19, the J gene TRBJ1-5, with D possibly matching TRBD1 (6 bases). The CDR3 is 21 residues long. The ends were cut back, 7 bases at V and 3 bases at J, with 34 bases in the middle. The germline gives CDR1 LNHDA, CDR2 SQIVND (reference sequence). CDR3 DNA sequence: TGTGCCAGTACAGCCCGAGGGGAGGGGGTCTTTTTGGGGTCGAACAATCAGCCCCAGCATTTT. This gives the protein CASTARGEGVFLGSNNQPQHF.

This clonotype has ten or more counts. The chain has TRBV2 and TRBJ2-7, with 7 bases that match TRBD1. Germline CDR1 and CDR2: SNHLY and FYNNEI. V shed 6 bases and J 0 bases; nucleotides not matched to a gene: 2. The CDR3 consists of 13 residues. CDR3 in amino acids: CASRTGTSYEQYF. In DNA, the CDR3 is TGTGCCAGCAGGACAGGGACCTCCTACGAGCAGTACTTC.

This clonotype has a count of ten or more. The chain employs TRBV7-2 and TRBJ1-1; D might be TRBD1 (5 bases). Germline CDR1 and CDR2: SGHTA and FQGNSA. This CDR3 is built from 15 residues. The germline V and J ends were trimmed by 2 bases and 4 bases, with 14 bases remaining between them. For the CDR3, the DNA is TGTGCCAGCAGCTTATTGGGGGGACCTGTCACTGAAGCTTTCTTT. Protein: CASSLLGGPVTEAFF.

This clonotype appeared many times. V and J are TRBV6-5 and TRBJ1-6, with D tentatively TRBD1 (6 bases). The length of the CDR3 is 11 residues. In germline, CDR1 is MNHEY, CDR2 SVGAGI. Trimming pared 5 bases from V and 14 bases from J, leaving 10 bases between. This CDR3 is CASSKGGSLHF. The CDR3 nucleotides are TGTGCCAGCAGTAAGGGGGGGTCCCTCCACTTT.

Turning to this clonotype: A much larger clone differs by one base, so this may be a read error. The chain recombines TRBV4-2 with TRBJ2-7; D gene uncertain. Looked up from germline, CDR1 is LGHNA and CDR2 is YNFKEQ. The CDR3 runs to 14 residues. V dropped 1 base and J dropped 0 bases, with 7 bases sitting between them. The CDR3 here is CASSQARNSYEQYF. The CDR3 DNA reads as TGTGCCAGCAGCCAAGCTAGGAACTCCTACGAGCAGTACTTC.

This clonotype was counted only a few times. The chain has TRBV11-2 and TRBJ2-5, with 8 bases aligning to TRBD2. This CDR3 contains 15 residues. V lost 2 bases to trimming and J lost 5 bases; unmatched junction nucleotides: 7. The germline CDR1 and CDR2 sequences are SGHAT and FQNNGV. The CDR3 loop is CASSLRGTRGETQYF. The DNA for the CDR3 is TGTGCCAGCAGCTTAAGGGGGACTAGAGGCGAGACCCAGTACTTC.

This clonotype was seen more than once but under ten times. V is TRBV11-2 and J is TRBJ1-1, with D unresolved. Germline loops: CDR1 SGHAT, CDR2 FQNNGV. Trimming stripped 6 bases from V and 0 bases from J, with 11 bases between. The CDR3 length is 14 residues. The CDR3 spells CASRKGGMNTEAFF. In nucleotides, the CDR3 is TGTGCCAGCAGGAAGGGAGGCATGAACACTGAAGCTTTCTTT.

This clonotype has ten or more counts. The chain couples TRBV7-2 to TRBJ2-5; 9 bases are a match to TRBD2. Unmatched junction bases numbered 10, after V lost 3 bases and J lost 5 bases. This CDR3 region has 16 residues. Per germline, CDR1 SGHTA and CDR2 FQGNSA. CDR3 DNA: TGTGCCAGCAGCTTCCAGGGCGGGAGGGCCCGGGAGACCCAGTACTTC. Its translation is CASSFQGGRARETQYF.

The chain joins TRBV20-1 to TRBJ2-7; 10 positions match TRBD2. CDR1 and CDR2 from the germline V gene are DFQATT and SNEGSKA (reference sequence). This CDR3 is built from 15 residues. V lost 0 bases to trimming and J lost 3 bases; unmatched junction nucleotides: 5. Here the CDR3 reads CSARDRASGSYEQYF. The DNA for the CDR3 is TGCAGTGCTAGAGATCGGGCTAGCGGGAGCTACGAGCAGTACTTC.

The rearrangement joins TRBV10-3 to TRBJ2-5; TRBD2 agrees at 8 bases. The CDR3 loop spans 15 amino acids. The V and J ends lost 2 bases and 5 bases, in that order; junction bases with no gene match: 7. Germline loops: CDR1 ENHRY, CDR2 SYGVKD. This CDR3 is CAISEAAGGGETQYF. In DNA form, the CDR3 reads TGTGCCATCAGTGAGGCGGCGGGAGGAGGGGAGACCCAGTACTTC.

This clonotype was recorded many times. This chain links TRBV10-3 with TRBJ2-5; perhaps D is TRBD1 or TRBD2 (5 bases each). The CDR3 consists of 13 residues. Germline V gene data show CDR1 as ENHRY and CDR2 as SYGVKD. V was pared by 6 bases and J by 1 base, with 9 bases between. CDR3: CAISSGTQETQYF. CDR3 DNA: TGTGCCATCAGCTCCGGGACCCAAGAGACCCAGTACTTC.

This clonotype was observed a few times. The chain has TRBV2 and TRBJ2-2; no firm D call. The CDR3 loop spans 13 amino acids. Germline V gene sequence: CDR1 SNHLY, CDR2 FYNNEI. The ends were cut back, 7 bases at V and 6 bases at J, with 12 bases in the middle. Written as DNA, the CDR3 is TGTGCCAGCACCCCAAACGGTGCCGGGGAGCTGTTTTTT. Its protein product is CASTPNGAGELFF.